Following are 10 T cell receptor beta chains from one sample sequenced in a study of cytomegalovirus exposure and HLA in healthy donors (dated by TCRdb to about 2017). The library was generated by the immunoSEQ multiplex PCR assay. A mixture of 60 forward primers for TCR Vbeta segments and 13 reverse primers for TCR Jbeta segments was used in the multiplex PCR. Imported from immuneACCESS, the table was reduced by TCRdb to in-frame sequences with V and J called. These copies leave out some clones; in studies compared against another copy, an unresolved V gene accounts for under half, and the cause of the remainder is not known. Within this sample are 130,000 or so clones, with less than 75% of them counted one time only. Of the sample, approximately 2% is held by the ten largest clones. The source material was PBMCs. The receptor source for this set is a woman aged 40 to 55 in good health and CMV-seropositive.

This clone came up a few times. The chain recombines TRBV25-1 with TRBJ1-1; D ambiguous. This CDR3 contains 12 residues. V shed 7 bases and J shed 0 bases, with 6 bases lying between them. Germline-derived CDR1 and CDR2 are MGHDK and SYGVNS. Here the CDR3 reads CASTGLNTEAFF. CDR3 sequence (DNA): TGTGCCAGCACAGGATTGAACACTGAAGCTTTCTTT.

V gene TRBV20-1 combines with J gene TRBJ2-1; D is perhaps TRBD2 (6 bases). Trimming removed 6 bases at V and 11 bases at J, with 14 bases between. Germline CDR1 DFQATT, CDR2 SNEGSKA (reference sequence). CDR3 length: 11 residues. DNA for the CDR3: TGCAGTGCGGACTCCGGGACTCAGCAGTTCTTC. Encoded protein: CSADSGTQQFF.

The chain employs TRBV9 and TRBJ1-4, with 7 positions matching TRBD1. Germline values: CDR1 SGDLS, CDR2 YYNGEE. The CDR3 length is 16 residues. After removal of 3 bases from V and 2 bases from J, the junction contained 7 bases not matched to a gene. The CDR3 nucleotides are TGTGCCAGCAGCGCCGGCGACAGGGCCACTAATGAAAAACTGTTTTTT. Protein product: CASSAGDRATNEKLFF.

Only a few counts were recorded for this clone. The chain combines TRBV20-1 with TRBJ1-2; D remains ambiguous. The CDR3 totals 11 residues. V lost 6 bases to trimming and J lost 3 bases, with 8 bases between them. The germline V gene encodes CDR1 DFQATT and CDR2 SNEGSKA (reference sequence). The CDR3 protein is CSASYDYGYTF. As DNA, the CDR3 is TGCAGTGCGAGTTACGACTATGGCTACACCTTC.

This rearrangement joins TRBV4-3 to TRBJ1-2; tentatively, D is TRBD1 (6 bases). Trimming left V 3 bases short and J 6 bases short, with 23 bases between. This CDR3 region has 17 residues. Germline values: CDR1 LGHNA, CDR2 YSLEER. CDR3 sequence reads: CASSQEFQQGEGDGYTF. CDR3 DNA sequence: TGCGCCAGCAGCCAGGAGTTCCAACAGGGTGAGGGCGATGGCTACACCTTC.

The chain employs TRBV5-4 and TRBJ1-2, with 8 bases aligning to TRBD1. CDR3 length equals 15 residues. The germline V gene encodes CDR1 SGHNT and CDR2 YYREEE (reference sequence). Losses at the gene ends were 3 bases for V and 8 bases for J; bases not matched to a gene: 12. The CDR3 DNA follows: TGTGCCAGCAGCTCAGACAGGGGTTTGATAGAAGGCTACACCTTC. Its protein is CASSSDRGLIEGYTF.

The genes are TRBV28 and TRBJ2-3; perhaps TRBD1 as D (5 bases). CDR3 size: 16 residues. The V end lost 2 bases, the J end lost 2 bases, and 14 bases lay between the germline ends. Germline CDR1 and CDR2: MDHEN and SYDVKM. The CDR3 is CASSLGSGAYTDTQYF. The CDR3 DNA sequence: TGTGCCAGCAGTTTAGGTTCTGGGGCCTACACAGATACGCAGTATTTT.

This clone is a singleton in its sample. The chain couples TRBV30 to TRBJ2-7, with D perhaps matching TRBD1 (5 bases). This CDR3 region has 11 residues. Germline V gene sequence: CDR1 GTSNPN, CDR2 SVGIG (reference sequence). Trimming removed 2 bases from V and 6 bases from J, with 8 bases in between. CDR3 coding DNA: TGTGCCTGGAGTAGAGACAGCGAGCAGTACTTC. Its translation is CAWSRDSEQYF.

This clone was found a few times. The genes are TRBV5-1 and TRBJ2-3; TRBD2 matches 11 bases. The V gene's germline CDR1 is SGHRS and CDR2 YFSETQ. This CDR3 spans 18 amino acids. V dropped 0 bases and J dropped 2; count of bases not matched to a gene: 8. The CDR3 DNA sequence: TGCGCCAGCAGCTTGGTATCCCTAGCGGGAGGTTACACAGATACGCAGTATTTT. Amino acids: CASSLVSLAGGYTDTQYF.

This chain links TRBV27 with TRBJ1-2, with no clear D. With 8 bases removed from V and 5 bases from J, the gap between germline ends came to 21 bases. CDR1 is MNHEY, CDR2 SMNVEV, per germline (reference sequence). The length of the CDR3 is 15 residues. CDR3 residues: CASSFARKEGYGYTF. The CDR3 DNA reads as TGTGCCAGCTCCTTTGCGCGGAAGGAGGGTTATGGCTACACCTTC.